This TCR beta chain was captured in a study of T cells in Graves' hyperthyroidism and ophthalmopathy. General study findings and limits: Researchers found most expanded thyroid clonotypes above 0.001 in blood as well.

V lost 5 bases to trimming and J lost 2 bases; unmatched junction nucleotides: 9. The CDR3 totals 18 residues. CDR1 is MDHEN and CDR2 is SYDVKM in the germline V gene. In this sample, this clonotype turned up many times. Its antigen is not identified. TCR beta CDR3 sequences were amplified from RNA transcripts. During a first-round RT-PCR of the TCR CDR3, the HTBI primer set was used. TCRdb processed the multiplex PCR reads anew with MiXCR; each CDR3 protein has one entry. The data hold about 610,000 distinct CDR3 sequences, with around 15% observed a single time. The sequence derives from a woman in her 40s with Graves' ophthalmopathy. Specimen: blood. The V gene is TRBV28, the J gene TRBJ2-7; 16 nucleotides align to TRBD2. In DNA form, the CDR3 reads TGTGCCAGCAGTCCGGGACTAGCGGGAGGGCATCGGACCTACGAGCAGTACTTC. Its translation: CASSPGLAGGHRTYEQYF. Drawing the rest from reference TRBV28 and TRBJ2-7, the complete variable domain is DVKVTQSSRYLVKRTGEKVFLECVQDMDHENMFWYRQDPGLGLRLIYFSYDVKMKEKGDIPEGYSVSREKKERFSLILESASTNQTSMYLCASSPGLAGGHRTYEQYFGPGTRLTVT.